Following are 9 T cell receptor beta chains from one sample sequenced in a study of brain T cells in children with intractable seizures. Stated time point: blood from clinic visit 5 months post-surgery; TSC patient then seizure free. Repertoires were generated with immunoSEQ multiplex PCR, while TCRdb's copy carries only in-frame clones and drops some. The data hold about 320,000 clones, with roughly 93% observed a single time. The source material was peripheral blood, sampled 4 to 6 months after surgery. Receptor source: a boy younger than two with tuberous sclerosis and intractable seizures.

This chain connects TRBV10-3 to TRBJ1-6; D possibly corresponds to TRBD1 (5 bases). Per the germline V gene, CDR1 is ENHRY and CDR2 is SYGVKD. With 3 bases removed from V and 5 bases from J, the gap between germline ends came to 17 bases. The CDR3 is 17 residues long. The CDR3 DNA reads TGTGCCATCAGTGATGGGGCACCAGGAGGCCATAATTCACCCCTCCACTTT. It is translated as CAISDGAPGGHNSPLHF.

The chain recombines TRBV2 with TRBJ1-5, with D perhaps TRBD1 (6 bases). The CDR3 loop spans 15 amino acids. Germline assignment: CDR1 SNHLY and CDR2 FYNNEI. Trimming cost V 6 bases and J 0 bases, with 12 bases left between them. Here the CDR3 reads CASRNRDHSNQPQHF. DNA of the CDR3: TGTGCCAGCAGGAACAGGGACCATAGCAATCAGCCCCAGCATTTT.

This sequence joins TRBV27 and TRBJ2-7, with unresolved D. The CDR3 runs 13 residues. The V gene's germline CDR1 is MNHEY and CDR2 SMNVEV (reference sequence). V was cut by 6 bases and J by 3 bases, with 12 bases left in between. The CDR3 loop reads CASSYGEYYEQYF. In nucleotides, the CDR3 is TGTGCCAGCAGCTATGGAGAATACTACGAGCAGTACTTC.

The chain carries TRBV5-1 and TRBJ2-1; 12 bases agree with TRBD2. CDR3 length: 16 amino acids. Looked up from germline, CDR1 is SGHRS and CDR2 is YFSETQ. The V and J ends lost 5 bases and 2 bases, in that order; junction bases with no gene match: 5. The CDR3 region is CASSFLAGGPYNEQFF. DNA for the CDR3: TGCGCCAGCAGTTTCCTAGCGGGAGGGCCCTACAATGAGCAGTTCTTC.

V gene TRBV19 combines with J gene TRBJ1-2; the match to TRBD1 covers 7 bases. The V segment lost 4 bases and the J segment 8 bases; nucleotides outside the gene matches: 16. This CDR3 region has 16 residues. Germline V lookup: CDR1 LNHDA, CDR2 SQIVND (reference sequence). CDR3 in amino acids: CASSTPDRMVRRGYTF. The CDR3 region has the DNA TGTGCCAGTAGTACACCGGACAGGATGGTAAGGAGAGGCTACACCTTC.

The CDR3: CAISGGSTDTQYF. In DNA, the CDR3 is TGTGCCATCAGTGGTGGTAGCACAGATACGCAGTATTTT. The chain employs TRBV10-3 and TRBJ2-3; D is unclear. Trimming shortened V by 4 bases and J by 0 bases, and 5 bases separated the two germline ends. The CDR3 has 13 amino acids. The V gene's germline CDR1 is ENHRY and CDR2 SYGVKD.

This chain joins TRBV7-2 and TRBJ2-3; D unclear. Trimming took off 2 bases at V and 0 bases at J, with 12 bases between the two ends. Germline V gene lookup returns CDR1 SGHTA and CDR2 FQGNSA. The CDR3 contains 16 residues. CDR3 in amino acids: CASSLQASASTDTQYF. The CDR3 coding sequence is TGTGCCAGCAGCTTACAAGCGAGTGCTAGCACAGATACGCAGTATTTT.

In nucleotides, the CDR3 is TGTGCCAGCAGCTTAGGGGGCCGGGCCGTGGAGACCCAGTACTTC. It specifies CASSLGGRAVETQYF. The chain is built from TRBV7-8 and TRBJ2-5; perhaps TRBD1 as D (5 bases). CDR3 size: 15 residues. Trimming stripped 1 base from V and 5 bases from J, with 14 bases between. Germline V gene lookup returns CDR1 SGHVS and CDR2 FQNEAQ.

A single count supports this clone. This sequence joins TRBV6-5 and TRBJ2-6; no clear D gene. V shed 2 bases and J shed 3 bases, with 8 bases lying between them. Germline V lookup: CDR1 MNHEY, CDR2 SVGAGI. This CDR3 contains 15 residues. Here the CDR3 reads CASSYVVSGANVLTF. CDR3 in DNA: TGTGCCAGCAGTTACGTGGTTAGTGGGGCCAACGTCCTGACTTTC.